This T cell receptor (beta chain) emerged from a study of Ad26.COV2.S vaccination and SARS-CoV-2 variants. The wider study: Donor was assigned to the Ad26.COV2.S arm of trial COV1001. In the study, Ad26.COV2.S was injected intramuscularly once, or twice 56 days apart.

CDR1 SGHNT and CDR2 YYREEE come from the germline V gene (reference sequence). V gave up 0 bases and J gave up 0 bases, with 10 bases separating them. The CDR3 totals 16 residues. General study results and limits: While placebo recipients had lower spike-specific TCR breadth, vaccine recipients had more.

With respect to this clone: Its cognate antigen is unknown.

Treatment denoted: approximately 18 received Ad26.COV2.S at low or high dose, single or two shots; several received placebo; per-sample allocation not given. Vaccine and placebo recipients were sampled on day 63 after the first injection. This vaccine is an Ad26 vector that expresses the Wuhan-strain SARS-CoV-2 spike. The repertoire was sequenced with immunoSEQ multiplex PCR; TCRdb's copy has only in-frame clones and lacks some. The sample shows around 400,000 clones, about 80% of them seen only once. The sample consisted of peripheral blood, taken in a trial of Ad26.COV2.S vaccine versus placebo. The receptor was isolated from a person between 18 and 65 years old who received the Ad26.COV2.S COVID-19 vaccine or a placebo. V gene TRBV5-4 combines with J gene TRBJ2-1; D gene ambiguous. CDR3 nucleotides: TGTGCCAGCAGCTTGGGGCCTCAGAGCTCCTACAATGAGCAGTTCTTC. Translation gives CASSLGPQSSYNEQFF. Together with reference TRBV5-4 and TRBJ2-1, the CDR3 gives the full variable domain: ETGVTQSPTHLIKTRGQQVTLRCSSQSGHNTVSWYQQALGQGPQFIFQYYREEENGRGNFPPRFSGLQFPNYSSELNVNALELDDSALYLCASSLGPQSSYNEQFFGPGTRLTVL.